This T cell receptor (beta chain) was sequenced for a study of CD8+CD57+ T cells in acquired aplastic anemia. The wider study: Yields of DNA that came from sorted CD4+ and CD8+ cells averaged roughly 3.2 ug.

In patients chosen for sequencing, flow cytometry had shown CD8+CD57+ cell expansion. The study sampled blood from patients who had received no therapy. CDR1 is SGHTA and CDR2 is FQGNSA in the germline V gene. V shed 1 base and J shed 6 bases, with 9 bases lying between them. This CDR3 has 14 residues. According to the study, genomic DNA was the template for TCR beta VDJ and CDR3 profiling. TCRdb redid the calling of the reads with MiXCR, one entry per CDR3 protein. The sample records 160,000 or so distinct CDR3 sequences, over 70% being singletons. Sequencing was performed on sorted CD4+, CD8+, or CD8+CD57+ T cells (not recorded which) from PBMCs. This chain uses TRBV7-2 with TRBJ2-2, with D possibly being TRBD2 (5 bases). The receptor was isolated from a human donor with aplastic anemia. CDR3 protein: CASSLEGDPGELFF. The CDR3 DNA reads as TGTGCCAGCAGCTTAGAGGGAGACCCCGGGGAGCTGTTTTTT.